Below are 3 T cell receptor beta chains sequenced from a single sample in a study of cytomegalovirus exposure and HLA in healthy donors. PCR primers comprised 60 Vbeta and 13 Jbeta primers. Sequencing used immunoSEQ multiplex PCR; TCRdb keeps in-frame clones, though not all of them. Of 130,000 to 150,000 clones listed, approximately 70% are singletons. The source material was PBMCs. The receptor set was obtained from a woman aged 18-35 years in good health and CMV-seronegative.

The chain links TRBV2 to TRBJ2-7; TRBD1 is a possible D gene (6 bases). Germline CDR1 is SNHLY and CDR2 is FYNNEI. The V gene lost 5 bases and the J gene lost 3 bases, with 8 bases spanning the gap. This CDR3 is built from 12 residues. In DNA form, the CDR3 reads TGTGCCAGCAGTAAACAGGGCTACGAGCAGTACGTC. Translated: CASSKQGYEQYV.

Only one count was recorded for this clone. The chain combines TRBV29-1 with TRBJ1-2; D possibly corresponds to TRBD1 (6 bases). The length of the CDR3 is 14 residues. Germline V gene sequence: CDR1 SQVTM, CDR2 ANQGSEA. Deletions cut 5 bases from V and 7 bases from J, with 20 bases between. The CDR3 nucleotides are TGCAGCGTTCGAGCTCCCGGGACATCCCTTGGCTACACCTTC. Protein sequence: CSVRAPGTSLGYTF.

The CDR3 spells CASSVDTSTDTQYF. The DNA for the CDR3 is TGTGCCAGCAGTGTTGACACTAGCACAGATACGCAGTATTTT. The J gene is TRBJ2-3, the V gene TRBV2, with D unresolved. The CDR3 has 14 residues. V was cut by 4 bases and J by 0 bases, with 8 bases left in between. Germline V gene lookup returns CDR1 SNHLY and CDR2 FYNNEI. Filled out from reference TRBV2 and TRBJ2-3, the complete variable domain reads EPEVTQTPSHQVTQMGQEVILRCVPISNHLYFYWYRQILGQKVEFLVSFYNNEISEKSEIFDDQFSVERPDGSNFTLKIRSTKLEDSAMYFCASSVDTSTDTQYFGPGTRLTVL.